This TCR beta chain was documented in a study of shared clonotypes between healthy human individuals. Background on the study: The people who gave samples were a couple of women and a few men aged 18 to 49. The study used three CD4 naive, three CD4 memory, two CD8 naive and one CD8 memory plate per donor.

V dropped 0 bases and J dropped 6 bases, with 7 bases sitting between them. Germline V gives CDR1 SGDLS, CDR2 YYNGEE. The length of the CDR3 is 12 residues. The naive CD8 fraction comprised CD45RO-negative cells positively selected for CCR7 and excluded terminally differentiated effector memory CD45RA+ cells. In the case of this clone: The same CDR3 is also encoded by other DNA sequences in this sample.

Each subset's genomic DNA was split evenly across several immunoSEQ plates. The protocol was immunoSEQ multiplex PCR, while the TCRdb copy is restricted to in-frame clones and leaves out a portion. The sample includes millions of clones, approximately 94% of them seen just once. The rearrangement uses TRBV9 and TRBJ2-7, with a possible D match to TRBD1 (6 bases). The TCR was taken from a man between 18 and 29 years old in good health. Some clones in this sample may be carry-over from other donors' samples. Source material: naive CD8+ T cells from PBMCs. The CDR3 DNA reads TGTGCCAGCAGCGTAGTAGGGGGCGAGCAGTACTTC. It codes for CASSVVGGEQYF.